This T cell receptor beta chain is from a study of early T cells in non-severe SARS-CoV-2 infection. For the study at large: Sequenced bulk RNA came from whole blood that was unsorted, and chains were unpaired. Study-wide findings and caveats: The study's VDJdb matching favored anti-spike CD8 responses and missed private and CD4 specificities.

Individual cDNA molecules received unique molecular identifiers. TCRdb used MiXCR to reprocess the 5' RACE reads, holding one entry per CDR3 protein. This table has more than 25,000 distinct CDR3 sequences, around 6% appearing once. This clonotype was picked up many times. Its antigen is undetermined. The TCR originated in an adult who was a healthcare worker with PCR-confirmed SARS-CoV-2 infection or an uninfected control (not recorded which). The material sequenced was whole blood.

The CDR3 sequence is CASSLEGQTIINTGELFF. The CDR3 DNA reads as TGCGCCAGCAGCTTGGAAGGACAGACCATAATAAACACCGGGGAGCTGTTTTTT. The V and J genes are TRBV5-1 and TRBJ2-2, with a weak D call TRBD1 (6 bases). Per the germline V gene, CDR1 is SGHRS and CDR2 is YFSETQ. The CDR3 runs to 18 residues. V dropped 0 bases and J dropped 2 bases, with 17 bases sitting between them.